The 21 T cell receptor beta chains presented below share a single source sample, sequenced in a study of early T cells in non-severe SARS-CoV-2 infection. TCRdb re-analysed the 5' RACE reads in MiXCR, keeping a single row per CDR3 protein. The data contain some 52,000 distinct CDR3 sequences, over 7% of them singletons. Sequencing was carried out using whole blood. These receptors all stem from an adult who was a healthcare worker with PCR-confirmed SARS-CoV-2 infection or an uninfected control (not recorded which).

This clonotype was counted only a few times. The V and J genes are TRBV28 and TRBJ2-2; 8 positions agree with TRBD1. The CDR3 covers 13 residues. The germline gives CDR1 MDHEN, CDR2 SYDVKM. Losses at the gene ends were 11 bases for V and 9 bases for J; bases not matched to a gene: 11. The CDR3 DNA is TGTGCCGGTCGGACAGGGAGGTCCAGGGAGCTGTTTTTT. Residues: CAGRTGRSRELFF.

This clonotype appeared a few times. The chain recombines TRBV7-3 with TRBJ1-2, with 7 bases identical to TRBD1. The length of the CDR3 is 15 residues. J lost 4 bases, V lost 2 bases, and 7 bases had no gene match. Germline loops: CDR1 SGHTA, CDR2 FQGTGA. Here the CDR3 DNA reads TGTGCCAGCAGCTTAGACGGGACAGTGGCCTATGGCTACACCTTC. It codes for CASSLDGTVAYGYTF. The complete variable domain, with remaining parts taken from reference TRBV7-3 and TRBJ1-2, reads GAGVSQTPSNKVTEKGKYVELRCDPISGHTALYWYRQSLGQGPEFLIYFQGTGAADDSGLPNDRFFAVRPEGSVSTLKIQRTERGDSAVYLCASSLDGTVAYGYTFGSGTRLTVV.

This clonotype was recorded at least ten times. The chain joins TRBV29-1 to TRBJ2-1; D perhaps matches TRBD2 (5 bases). Germline loops: CDR1 SQVTM, CDR2 ANQGSEA. The CDR3 length is 15 residues. The V end was cut by 6 bases, the J end by 0 bases, with 15 bases between. The CDR3 sequence is CSVKGGWSSYNEQFF. CDR3 bases: TGCAGCGTGAAGGGCGGGTGGAGCTCCTACAATGAGCAGTTCTTC.

This clonotype has only a few counts. This chain connects TRBV10-2 to TRBJ2-4; D is perhaps TRBD1 (5 bases). Germline V lookup: CDR1 WSHSY, CDR2 SAAADI. Trimming stripped 6 bases from V and 9 bases from J, with 12 bases between. The CDR3 runs 12 residues. CDR3 protein: CASRQGSSIQYF. In DNA, the CDR3 is TGCGCCAGCAGGCAGGGTTCAAGCATTCAGTACTTC.

This clonotype was counted at least ten times. J is TRBJ1-1 and V is TRBV13, with TRBD1 identical over 8 bases. The ends lost 5 bases at V and 7 bases at J; junction bases unmatched: 3. The CDR3 is 12 residues long. Per germline, CDR1 PRHDT and CDR2 FYEKMQ (reference sequence). CDR3 coding DNA: TGTGCCAGCAGCACCGGGACAGGTGAAGCTTTCTTT. This gives the protein CASSTGTGEAFF. The whole variable domain, remainder taken from reference TRBV13 and TRBJ1-1, is AAGVIQSPRHLIKEKRETATLKCYPIPRHDTVYWYQQGPGQDPQFLISFYEKMQSDKGSIPDRFSAQQFSDYHSELNMSSLELGDSALYFCASSTGTGEAFFGQGTRLTVV.

This clonotype was observed a handful of times. The chain links TRBV20-1 to TRBJ2-7; 7 bases fit TRBD1. CDR3 length: 14 amino acids. The V segment lost 5 bases and the J segment 3 bases; nucleotides outside the gene matches: 10. Germline CDR1 DFQATT, CDR2 SNEGSKA (reference sequence). CDR3 residues: CSAPTWQGDYEQYF. The CDR3 DNA reads as TGCAGTGCTCCTACCTGGCAGGGGGACTACGAGCAGTACTTC.

This clonotype was counted many times. The J gene is TRBJ2-2, the V gene TRBV4-2; TRBD1 matches at 9 bases. Unmatched junction bases numbered 3, after V lost 0 bases and J lost 4 bases. Looked up from germline, CDR1 is LGHNA and CDR2 is YNFKEQ. The CDR3 length is 16 residues. CDR3 coding DNA: TGTGCCAGCAGCCAAGAACAGGGGGCAGTCACCGGGGAGCTGTTTTTT. Protein: CASSQEQGAVTGELFF.

This clonotype was recorded at least ten times. The junction shows a germline mismatch at one end, possibly a read error. The J gene is TRBJ2-1, the V gene TRBV2; the D is unclear. Germline V gene data show CDR1 as SNHLY and CDR2 as FYNNEI. CDR3 length equals 11 residues. DNA of the CDR3: TGTGCCAGCAGTGAACGGCTCCCAGCTAGGTTC. It encodes CASSERLPARF.

The table lists this clonotype with many counts. J is TRBJ1-1 and V is TRBV29-1; no definite D call. V lost 1 base to trimming and J lost 1 base, with 4 bases between them. The CDR3 consists of 12 residues. CDR1 and CDR2 from the germline V gene are SQVTM and ANQGSEA. The CDR3 loop is CSVEGWNTEAFF. The CDR3, as DNA: TGCAGCGTTGAAGGGTGGAACACTGAAGCTTTCTTT.

This clonotype was observed many times. This chain links TRBV15 with TRBJ2-1; 12 bases line up with TRBD2. The trim removed 2 bases at V and 6 bases at J, leaving 11 bases unmatched. Per germline, CDR1 LNHNV and CDR2 YYDKDF (reference sequence). The CDR3 covers 18 residues. CDR3 region: CATSRSASGRAFFNEQFF. In DNA, the CDR3 is TGTGCCACCAGCAGATCAGCTAGCGGGAGGGCCTTCTTCAATGAGCAGTTCTTC.

This clonotype was seen repeatedly, ten times or more. The gene calls are TRBV30 and TRBJ2-2; 12 bases line up with TRBD2. Trimming took 0 bases from V and 7 from J; bases not matched to a gene: 6. Germline CDR1 and CDR2: GTSNPN and SVGIG (reference sequence). The CDR3 extends over 16 amino acids. In DNA, the CDR3 is TGTGCCTGGAGTGTACTAAGGGGACTAGCGGGCGGGGAGCTGTTTTTT. Translating gives CAWSVLRGLAGGELFF.

This clonotype was counted many times. The chain recombines TRBV7-6 with TRBJ1-1; D ambiguous. The CDR3 consists of 13 residues. Germline V gene data show CDR1 as SGHVS and CDR2 as FNYEAQ. V was shortened by 1 base and J by 7 bases, with 10 bases between the two germline ends. The CDR3 region is CASSLGEGGEAFF. The CDR3 DNA reads as TGTGCCAGCAGCTTAGGGGAGGGTGGTGAAGCTTTCTTT.

This clonotype was recorded a few times. This rearrangement joins TRBV6-1 to TRBJ2-3; D gene ambiguous. The CDR3 contains 14 residues. Trimming left V 7 bases short and J 0 bases short, with 11 bases between. CDR1 and CDR2 (germline): MNHNS, SASEGT. CDR3 region: CASMDRTSTDTQYF. CDR3 sequence (DNA): TGTGCCAGCATGGACCGAACTAGCACAGATACGCAGTATTTT.

This clonotype was seen many times. The genes are TRBV11-1 and TRBJ2-7; no clear D gene. The CDR3 loop spans 13 amino acids. Deletions cut 5 bases from V and 2 bases from J, with 10 bases between. Germline assignment: CDR1 SGHAT and CDR2 FQDESV (reference sequence). This chain's CDR3 is CASSPAPAYEQYF. The CDR3 coding sequence is TGTGCCAGCAGCCCCGCGCCCGCCTACGAGCAGTACTTC.

The CDR3, as DNA: TGTGCCAGCAGTGAAGAAAGGGCCAAACGGGAGGGGTCCAATGAGCAGTTCTTC. Translation gives CASSEERAKREGSNEQFF. The chain employs TRBV2 and TRBJ2-1; 8 bases align to TRBD2. Germline-derived CDR1 and CDR2 are SNHLY and FYNNEI. With 1 base clipped from V and 6 bases from J, the junction kept 14 bases outside the gene matches. The CDR3 contains 18 residues.

This clonotype appeared many times. V and J are TRBV9 and TRBJ2-5; no definite D call. Germline V gives CDR1 SGDLS, CDR2 YYNGEE. The V gene lost 4 bases and the J gene lost 4 bases, with 17 bases spanning the gap. This CDR3 region has 15 residues. CDR3: CASSLQAASGETQYF. The CDR3 nucleotides read TGTGCCAGCAGCCTCCAGGCGGCGTCGGGAGAGACCCAGTACTTC.

This clonotype was counted only a few times. This sequence joins TRBV5-4 and TRBJ1-2; no reliable D call. The CDR3 is made up of 14 amino acids. CDR1 is SGHNT and CDR2 is YYREEE in the germline V gene (reference sequence). With 0 bases removed from V and 1 base from J, the gap between germline ends came to 7 bases. Written as DNA, the CDR3 is TGTGCCAGCAGCTTGGTTACAGATAACTATGGCTACACCTTC. Translated, it gives CASSLVTDNYGYTF.

This clonotype was observed many times. The V call is TRBV29-1, the J call TRBJ1-1; D is undetermined. The CDR3 spans 15 residues. The germline V gene has CDR1 SQVTM and CDR2 ANQGSEA. The V gene lost 0 bases and the J gene lost 2 bases, with 13 bases spanning the gap. Here the CDR3 DNA reads TGCAGCGTTGAAGATGGCACAGCTACCAACACTGAAGCTTTCTTT. Translating it yields CSVEDGTATNTEAFF.

This clonotype was seen ten or more times. The gene calls are TRBV29-1 and TRBJ2-3, with D uncertain. Looked up from germline, CDR1 is SQVTM and CDR2 is ANQGSEA. V was cut by 5 bases and J by 5 bases, with 17 bases left in between. The CDR3 is 14 amino acids. CDR3 in amino acids: CSVIRSNGLDTQYF. CDR3 DNA sequence: TGCAGCGTTATAAGGTCTAATGGGTTAGATACGCAGTATTTT.

The chain links TRBV7-2 to TRBJ2-3; 11 nucleotides agree with TRBD2. The CDR3 contains 16 residues. V shed 1 base and J 7 bases; nucleotides not matched to a gene: 7. Germline assignment: CDR1 SGHTA and CDR2 FQGNSA. Here the CDR3 DNA reads TGTGCCAGCAGCTTAGGAGGGACTAGCGGTGCTTATACGCAGTATTTT. Amino acids: CASSLGGTSGAYTQYF.

Ten or more counts support this clonotype. This chain connects TRBV6-2 or TRBV6-3 to TRBJ1-1; D perhaps matches TRBD1 (6 bases). The CDR3 covers 14 residues. V lost 7 bases and J 3 bases, leaving 15 bases between the germline ends. CDR1 MNHEY and CDR2 SVGEGT come from the germline V gene. This CDR3 is CASIRTGQYTEAFF. In DNA, the CDR3 is TGTGCCAGCATCAGAACGGGACAATACACTGAAGCTTTCTTT.